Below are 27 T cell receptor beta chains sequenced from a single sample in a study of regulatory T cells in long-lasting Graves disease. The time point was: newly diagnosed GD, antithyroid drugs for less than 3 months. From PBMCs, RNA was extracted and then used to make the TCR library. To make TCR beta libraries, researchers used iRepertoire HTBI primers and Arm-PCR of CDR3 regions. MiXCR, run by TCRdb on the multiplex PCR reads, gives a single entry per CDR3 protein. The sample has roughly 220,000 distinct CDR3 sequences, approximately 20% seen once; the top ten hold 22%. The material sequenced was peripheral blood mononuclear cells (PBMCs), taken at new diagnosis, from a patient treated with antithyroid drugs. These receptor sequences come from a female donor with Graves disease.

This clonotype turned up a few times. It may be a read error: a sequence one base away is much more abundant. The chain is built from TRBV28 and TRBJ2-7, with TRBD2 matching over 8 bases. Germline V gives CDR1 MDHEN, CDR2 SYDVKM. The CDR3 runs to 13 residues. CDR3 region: CASKAGGSYERYF. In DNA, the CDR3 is TGTGCCAGCAAGGCGGGAGGTTCCTACGAGCGGTACTTC. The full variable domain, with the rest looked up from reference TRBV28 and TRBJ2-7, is DVKVTQSSRYLVKRTGEKVFLECVQDMDHENMFWYRQDPGLGLRLIYFSYDVKMKEKGDIPEGYSVSREKKERFSLILESASTNQTSMYLCASKAGGSYERYFGPGTRLTVT.

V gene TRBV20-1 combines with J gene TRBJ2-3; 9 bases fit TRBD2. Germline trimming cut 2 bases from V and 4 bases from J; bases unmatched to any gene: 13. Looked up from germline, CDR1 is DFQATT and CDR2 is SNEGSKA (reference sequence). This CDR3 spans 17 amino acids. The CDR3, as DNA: TGCAGTGCTAGATCCCGAACCGGGCTAGCGGGACCAGATACGCAGTATTTT. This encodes CSARSRTGLAGPDTQYF.

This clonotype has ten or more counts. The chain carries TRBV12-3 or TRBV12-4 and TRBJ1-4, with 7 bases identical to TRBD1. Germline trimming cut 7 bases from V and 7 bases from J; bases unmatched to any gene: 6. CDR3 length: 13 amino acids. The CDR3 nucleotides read TGTGCCAGCACCCGACAGGGAGTTGAAAAACTGTTTTTT. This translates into CASTRQGVEKLFF.

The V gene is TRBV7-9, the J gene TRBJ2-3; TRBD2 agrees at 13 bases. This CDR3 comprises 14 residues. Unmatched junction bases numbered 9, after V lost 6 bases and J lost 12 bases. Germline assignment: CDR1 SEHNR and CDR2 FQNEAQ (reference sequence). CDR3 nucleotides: TGTGCCAGCAGTACTAGCGGGAGGGGGACATCTCAGTATTTT. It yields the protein CASSTSGRGTSQYF.

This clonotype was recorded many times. CDR3 DNA sequence: TGTGCCAGCAGTCACCAGGGGGTACACGGGGAGCTGTTTTTT. This encodes CASSHQGVHGELFF. The rearrangement joins TRBV28 to TRBJ2-2; 7 bases agree with TRBD1. This CDR3 has 14 residues. V lost 5 bases to trimming and J lost 7 bases; unmatched junction nucleotides: 7. CDR1 and CDR2 from the germline V gene are MDHEN and SYDVKM. The whole variable domain, filled in from reference TRBV28 and TRBJ2-2, reads DVKVTQSSRYLVKRTGEKVFLECVQDMDHENMFWYRQDPGLGLRLIYFSYDVKMKEKGDIPEGYSVSREKKERFSLILESASTNQTSMYLCASSHQGVHGELFFGEGSRLTVL.

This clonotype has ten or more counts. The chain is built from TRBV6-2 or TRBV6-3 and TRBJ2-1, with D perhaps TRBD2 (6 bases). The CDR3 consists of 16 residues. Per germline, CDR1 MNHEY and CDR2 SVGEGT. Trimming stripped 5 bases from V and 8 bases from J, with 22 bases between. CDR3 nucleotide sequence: TGTGCCAGCAGTAACCGGGGTAGCGGTGCCTCGGATGAGCAGTTCTTC. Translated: CASSNRGSGASDEQFF.

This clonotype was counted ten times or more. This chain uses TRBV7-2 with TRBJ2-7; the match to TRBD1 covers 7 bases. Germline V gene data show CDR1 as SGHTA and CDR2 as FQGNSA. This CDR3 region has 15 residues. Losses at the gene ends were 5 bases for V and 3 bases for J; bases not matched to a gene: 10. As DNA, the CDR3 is TGTGCCAGCAGCCCCAGGACAGGCGCGGGCTACGAGCAGTACTTC. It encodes CASSPRTGAGYEQYF.

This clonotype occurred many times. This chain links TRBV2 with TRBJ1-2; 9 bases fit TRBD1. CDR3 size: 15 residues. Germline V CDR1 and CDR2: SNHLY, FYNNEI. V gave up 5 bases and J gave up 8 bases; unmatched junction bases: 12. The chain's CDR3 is CASSTEPGQGLGYTF. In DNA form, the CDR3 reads TGTGCCAGCAGTACAGAACCGGGACAGGGACTCGGCTACACCTTC.

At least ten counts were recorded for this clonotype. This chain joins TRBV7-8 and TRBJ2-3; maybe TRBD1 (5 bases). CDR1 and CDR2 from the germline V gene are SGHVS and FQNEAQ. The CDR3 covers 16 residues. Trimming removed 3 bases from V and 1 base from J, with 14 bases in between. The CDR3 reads CASSLGRGGRTDTQYF. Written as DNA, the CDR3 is TGTGCCAGCAGCTTGGGAAGGGGCGGACGCACAGATACGCAGTATTTT.

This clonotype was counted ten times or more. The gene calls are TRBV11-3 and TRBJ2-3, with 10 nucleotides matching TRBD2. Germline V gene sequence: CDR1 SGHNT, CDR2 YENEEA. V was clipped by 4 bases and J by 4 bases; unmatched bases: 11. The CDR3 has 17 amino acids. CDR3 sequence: CASSSPSSGRSADTQYF. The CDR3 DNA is TGTGCCAGCAGCTCCCCTTCTAGCGGGAGAAGTGCAGATACGCAGTATTTT. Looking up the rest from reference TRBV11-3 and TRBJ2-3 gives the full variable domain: EAGVVQSPRYKIIEKKQPVAFWCNPISGHNTLYWYLQNLGQGPELLIRYENEEAVDDSQLPKDRFSAERLKGVDSTLKIQPAELGDSAVYLCASSSPSSGRSADTQYFGPGTRLTVL.

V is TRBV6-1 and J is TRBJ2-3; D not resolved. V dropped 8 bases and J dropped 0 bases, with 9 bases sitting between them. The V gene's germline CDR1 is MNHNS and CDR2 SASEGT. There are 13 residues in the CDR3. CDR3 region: CASGPTSTDTQYF. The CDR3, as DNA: TGTGCCAGCGGTCCAACAAGCACAGATACGCAGTATTTT.

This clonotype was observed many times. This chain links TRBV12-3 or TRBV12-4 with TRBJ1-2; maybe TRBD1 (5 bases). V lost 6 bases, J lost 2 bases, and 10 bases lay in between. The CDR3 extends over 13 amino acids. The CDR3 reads CASSEGTNYGYTF. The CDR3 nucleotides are TGTGCCAGCAGCGAAGGGACCAACTATGGCTACACCTTC.

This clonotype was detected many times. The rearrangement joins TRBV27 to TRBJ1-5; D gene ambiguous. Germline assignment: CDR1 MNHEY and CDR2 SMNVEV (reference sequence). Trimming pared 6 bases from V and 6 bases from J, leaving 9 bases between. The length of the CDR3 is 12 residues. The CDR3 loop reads CASSPLGQPQHF. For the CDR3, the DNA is TGTGCCAGCAGCCCGTTGGGTCAGCCCCAGCATTTT.

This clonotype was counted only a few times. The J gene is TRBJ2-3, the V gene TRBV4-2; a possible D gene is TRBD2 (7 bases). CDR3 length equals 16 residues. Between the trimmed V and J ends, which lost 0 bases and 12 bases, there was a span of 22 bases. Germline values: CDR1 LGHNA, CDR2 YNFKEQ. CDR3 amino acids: CASSQEGGGGRAPQYF. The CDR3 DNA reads TGTGCCAGCAGCCAAGAGGGAGGAGGGGGGAGGGCCCCACAGTATTTT.

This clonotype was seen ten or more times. CDR3 loop: CASSSRLAVQETQYF. In nucleotides, the CDR3 is TGTGCCAGCAGCTCCCGACTAGCGGTACAAGAGACCCAGTACTTC. The chain has TRBV7-2 and TRBJ2-5; TRBD2 matches at 9 bases. This CDR3 is built from 15 residues. The germline CDR1 and CDR2 sequences are SGHTA and FQGNSA. V lost 4 bases to trimming and J lost 2 bases; unmatched junction nucleotides: 5.

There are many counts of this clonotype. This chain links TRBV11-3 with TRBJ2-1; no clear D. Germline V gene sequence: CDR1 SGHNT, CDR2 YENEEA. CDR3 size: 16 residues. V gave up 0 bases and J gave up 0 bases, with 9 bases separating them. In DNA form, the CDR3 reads TGTGCCAGCAGCTTAGAGCCAGAAGGCTCCTACAATGAGCAGTTCTTC. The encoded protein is CASSLEPEGSYNEQFF.

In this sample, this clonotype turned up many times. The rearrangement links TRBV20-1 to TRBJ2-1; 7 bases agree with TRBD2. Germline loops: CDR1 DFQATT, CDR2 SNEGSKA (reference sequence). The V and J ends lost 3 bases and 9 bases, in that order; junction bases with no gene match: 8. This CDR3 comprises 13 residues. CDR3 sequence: CSARRAGAAEQFF. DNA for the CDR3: TGCAGTGCTAGGAGGGCGGGAGCGGCTGAGCAGTTCTTC.

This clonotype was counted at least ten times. In DNA, the CDR3 is TGTGCCAGCAGCTTATGGGTGGTTGAAGCTTTCTTT. Translated: CASSLWVVEAFF. The chain links TRBV7-3 to TRBJ1-1; D unresolved. This CDR3 spans 12 amino acids. Trimming took off 2 bases at V and 7 bases at J, with 8 bases between the two ends. Germline assignment: CDR1 SGHTA and CDR2 FQGTGA.

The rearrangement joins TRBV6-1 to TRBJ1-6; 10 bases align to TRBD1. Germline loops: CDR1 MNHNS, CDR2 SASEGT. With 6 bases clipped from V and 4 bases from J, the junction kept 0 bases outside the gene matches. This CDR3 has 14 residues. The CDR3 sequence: CASRDRGYNSPLHF. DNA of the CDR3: TGTGCCAGCAGGGACAGGGGGTATAATTCACCCCTCCACTTT.

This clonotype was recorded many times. Written as DNA, the CDR3 is TGTGCCAGCAGCCTTCTTAGCGGGATCTTCTACAATGAGCAGTTCTTC. Amino acids: CASSLLSGIFYNEQFF. V and J are TRBV7-8 and TRBJ2-1, with 8 bases fitting TRBD2. Trimming at V came to 5 bases and at J to 3 bases, leaving 9 bases not matched to a gene. Per the germline V gene, CDR1 is SGHVS and CDR2 is FQNEAQ. CDR3 length equals 16 residues.

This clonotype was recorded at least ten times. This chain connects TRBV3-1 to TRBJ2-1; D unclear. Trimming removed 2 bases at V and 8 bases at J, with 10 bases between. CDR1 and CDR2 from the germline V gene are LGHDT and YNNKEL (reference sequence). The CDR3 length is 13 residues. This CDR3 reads CASSQRSLYEQFF. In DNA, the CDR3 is TGTGCCAGCAGCCAACGGTCCCTCTATGAGCAGTTCTTC.

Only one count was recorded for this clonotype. CDR3 sequence (DNA): TGTGCCAGCAGGGGTACAGGCGGCGCCTACGAGCAGTACTTC. This encodes CASRGTGGAYEQYF. V usage is TRBV2 and J usage is TRBJ2-7; a possible D gene is TRBD1 (5 bases). Germline V gene sequence: CDR1 SNHLY, CDR2 FYNNEI. V dropped 6 bases and J dropped 2 bases, with 14 bases sitting between them. The CDR3 is made up of 14 amino acids.

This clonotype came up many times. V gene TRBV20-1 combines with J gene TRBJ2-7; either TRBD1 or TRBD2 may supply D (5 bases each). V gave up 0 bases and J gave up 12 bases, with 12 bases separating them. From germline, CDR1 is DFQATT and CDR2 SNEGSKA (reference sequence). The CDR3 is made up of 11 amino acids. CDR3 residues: CSARDGGKAYF. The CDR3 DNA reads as TGCAGTGCTAGAGATGGGGGTAAGGCGTACTTC.

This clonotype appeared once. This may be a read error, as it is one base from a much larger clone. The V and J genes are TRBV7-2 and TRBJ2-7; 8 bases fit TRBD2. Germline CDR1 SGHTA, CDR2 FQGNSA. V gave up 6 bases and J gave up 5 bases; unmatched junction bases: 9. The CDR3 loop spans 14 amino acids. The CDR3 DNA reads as TGTGCCAGCAGTTTCTCCGGGACTAGGGACGAGCAGTACTTC. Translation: CASSFSGTRDEQYF.

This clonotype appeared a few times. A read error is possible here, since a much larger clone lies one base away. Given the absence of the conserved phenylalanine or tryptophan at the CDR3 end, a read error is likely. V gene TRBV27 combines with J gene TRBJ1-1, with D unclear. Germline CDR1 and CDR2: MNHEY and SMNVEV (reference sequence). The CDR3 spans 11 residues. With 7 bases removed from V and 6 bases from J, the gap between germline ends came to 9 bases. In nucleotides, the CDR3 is TGTGCCAGCAATTTCGGTCCTGAAGCTTTCCTT. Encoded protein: CASNFGPEAFL.

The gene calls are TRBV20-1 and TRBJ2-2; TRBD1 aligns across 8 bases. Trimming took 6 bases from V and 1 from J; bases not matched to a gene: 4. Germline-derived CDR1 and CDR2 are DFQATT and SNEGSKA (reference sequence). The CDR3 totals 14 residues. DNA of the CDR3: TGCAGTGCCAAAGGGACAGGGAACACCGGGGAGCTGTTTTTT. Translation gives CSAKGTGNTGELFF.

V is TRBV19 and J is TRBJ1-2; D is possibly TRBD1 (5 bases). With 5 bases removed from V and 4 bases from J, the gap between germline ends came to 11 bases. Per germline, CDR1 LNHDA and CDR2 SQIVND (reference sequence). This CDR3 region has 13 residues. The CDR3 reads CASSLTASYGYTF. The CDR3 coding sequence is TGTGCCAGTAGTCTGACAGCGAGCTATGGCTACACCTTC.